This entry describes one TCR beta chain. Its matching antigen is unknown. This CDR3 region has 15 residues. Germline V CDR1 and CDR2: MNHNS, SASEGT. Trimming left V 0 bases short and J 4 bases short, with 9 bases between. This was the immunoSEQ version 4 assay in survey mode. This table comes from immunoSEQ multiplex PCR, and its TCRdb copy is limited to in-frame clones, with some not included. The sample lists around 35,000 clones; about 85% were seen once. These data come from a study of persistence of HIV-infected CD4 T cells. Background on the study: Donors had been on suppressive ART for a median of approximately eight years.

Lysates of CMV-infected fibroblasts at 10 ug/mL stimulated these cells. Sorted nonresponding memory CD4+ T cells were CD40L-negative, CD69-negative, CD45RO-high. Plasma HIV-1 RNA stayed below 50 copies/mL for at least 4 years. An approximately 17-hour stimulation of CD8-depleted PBMCs used anti-CD28/CD49d costimulation, CD40-blocking antibody and enfuvirtide. The input for sequencing was CD4+ T cells sorted from PBMCs after roughly 17-hour stimulation, taken from a patient who received antiretroviral therapy. The chain uses TRBV6-1 and TRBJ1-4; D unresolved. This receptor was taken from an adult man with HIV who was CMV-seropositive. CDR3 region: CASSEARRHNEKLFF. The CDR3 coding sequence is TGTGCCAGCAGTGAAGCGCGGCGGCATAATGAAAAACTGTTTTTT.